The following is a T cell receptor (beta chain) sequence with its context. Its target is not known. This sample is part of a study of cytomegalovirus exposure and HLA in healthy donors. Donors likely had unrecorded immune exposures despite being nominally healthy when sampled. Study results and limitations: Among TCR beta chains, those listed as cytomegalovirus-associated numbered 164. Only CMV serostatus was available as immune exposure information.

13 Jbeta primers and 60 Vbeta primers were used for the PCR. The repertoire was sequenced with immunoSEQ multiplex PCR; TCRdb's copy has only in-frame clones and lacks some. The sample has about 130,000 clones, over 75% seen once. The germline V gene has CDR1 SGDLS and CDR2 YYNGEE. This CDR3 has 13 amino acids. Losses at the gene ends were 4 bases for V and 6 bases for J; bases not matched to a gene: 5. The chain has TRBV9 and TRBJ1-2; 8 nucleotides match TRBD1. The clonotype was recovered from a boy between 10 and 17 years old in good health and CMV-seronegative. The source material was PBMCs. CDR3 region: CASSPGQVNGYTF. CDR3 sequence (DNA): TGTGCCAGCAGCCCGGGACAGGTAAATGGCTACACCTTC.